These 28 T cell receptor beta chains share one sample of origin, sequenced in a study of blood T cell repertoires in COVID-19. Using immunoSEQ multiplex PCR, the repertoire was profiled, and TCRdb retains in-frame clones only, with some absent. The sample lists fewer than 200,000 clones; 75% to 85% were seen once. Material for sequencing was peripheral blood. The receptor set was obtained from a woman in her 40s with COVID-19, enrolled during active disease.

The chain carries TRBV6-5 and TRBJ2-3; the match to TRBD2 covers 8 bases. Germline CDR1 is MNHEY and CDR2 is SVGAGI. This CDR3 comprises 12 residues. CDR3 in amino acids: CAAGASTDTQYF. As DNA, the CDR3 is TGTGCAGCGGGGGCTAGCACAGATACGCAGTATTTT.

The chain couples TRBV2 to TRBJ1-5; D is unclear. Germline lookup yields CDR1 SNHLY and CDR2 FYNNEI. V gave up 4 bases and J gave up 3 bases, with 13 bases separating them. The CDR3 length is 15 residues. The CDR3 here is CASSVQWSYNQPQHF. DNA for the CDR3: TGTGCCAGCAGTGTCCAGTGGAGTTACAATCAGCCCCAGCATTTT. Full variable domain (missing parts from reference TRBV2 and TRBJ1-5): EPEVTQTPSHQVTQMGQEVILRCVPISNHLYFYWYRQILGQKVEFLVSFYNNEISEKSEIFDDQFSVERPDGSNFTLKIRSTKLEDSAMYFCASSVQWSYNQPQHFGDGTRLSIL.

CDR3 in amino acids: CASSPRVGTPSTNEKLFF. CDR3 DNA sequence: TGTGCCAGCTCACCAAGGGTCGGGACACCTTCAACTAATGAAAAACTGTTTTTT. V usage is TRBV18 and J usage is TRBJ1-4; tentative D call: TRBD1 (6 bases). The CDR3 extends over 18 amino acids. Germline V gene data show CDR1 as KGHSH and CDR2 as LQKENI. Trimming left V 2 bases short and J 0 bases short, with 16 bases between.

The CDR3 sequence is CASKAGGGEAFF. The CDR3 region has the DNA TGTGCCAGTAAGGCGGGAGGGGGTGAAGCTTTCTTT. The J gene is TRBJ1-1, the V gene TRBV19; D is possibly TRBD1 (6 bases). The V and J ends lost 7 bases and 7 bases respectively, with 13 bases between them. From germline, CDR1 is LNHDA and CDR2 SQIVND (reference sequence). This CDR3 is 12 amino acids long.

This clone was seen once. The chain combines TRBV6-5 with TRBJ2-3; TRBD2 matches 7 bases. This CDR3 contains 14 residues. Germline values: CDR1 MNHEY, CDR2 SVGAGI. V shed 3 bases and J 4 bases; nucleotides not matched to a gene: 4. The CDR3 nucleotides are TGTGCCAGCAGTTATTCAGGGAGGGCAGATACGCAGTATTTT. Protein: CASSYSGRADTQYF.

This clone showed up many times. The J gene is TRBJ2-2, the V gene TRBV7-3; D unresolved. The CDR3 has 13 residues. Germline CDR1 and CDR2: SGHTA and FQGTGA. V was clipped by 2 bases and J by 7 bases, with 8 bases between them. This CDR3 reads CASSLHPSGELFF. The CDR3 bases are TGTGCCAGCAGCTTACATCCTAGCGGGGAGCTGTTTTTT.

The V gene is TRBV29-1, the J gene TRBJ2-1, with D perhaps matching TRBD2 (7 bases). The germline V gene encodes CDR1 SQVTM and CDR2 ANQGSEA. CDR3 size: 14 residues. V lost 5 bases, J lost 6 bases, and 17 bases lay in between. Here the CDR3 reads CSVKGGGSTNEQFF. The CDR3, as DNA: TGCAGCGTTAAGGGGGGGGGTAGTACCAATGAGCAGTTCTTC.

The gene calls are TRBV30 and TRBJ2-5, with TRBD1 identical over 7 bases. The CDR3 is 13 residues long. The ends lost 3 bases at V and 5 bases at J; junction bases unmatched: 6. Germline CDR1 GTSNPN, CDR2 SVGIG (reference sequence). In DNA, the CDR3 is TGTGCCTGGAGATCAAGGGGGCAGGAGACCCAGTACTTC. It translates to CAWRSRGQETQYF.

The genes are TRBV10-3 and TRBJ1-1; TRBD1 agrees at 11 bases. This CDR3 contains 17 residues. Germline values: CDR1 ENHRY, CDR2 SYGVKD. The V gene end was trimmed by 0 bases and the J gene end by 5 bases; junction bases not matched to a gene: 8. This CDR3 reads CAISESTTGTGGTEAFF. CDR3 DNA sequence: TGTGCCATCAGTGAGTCGACTACCGGGACAGGGGGTACTGAAGCTTTCTTT.

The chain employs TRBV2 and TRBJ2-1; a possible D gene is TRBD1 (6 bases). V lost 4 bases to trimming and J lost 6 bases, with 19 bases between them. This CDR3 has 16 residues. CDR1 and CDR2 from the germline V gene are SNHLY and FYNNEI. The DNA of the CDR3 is TGTGCCAGCAGTGGTTGGGGTCGGGACACGGGCAATGAGCAGTTCTTC. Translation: CASSGWGRDTGNEQFF.

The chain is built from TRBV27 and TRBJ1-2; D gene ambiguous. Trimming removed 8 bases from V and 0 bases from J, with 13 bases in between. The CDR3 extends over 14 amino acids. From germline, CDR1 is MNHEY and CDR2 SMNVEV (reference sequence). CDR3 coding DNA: TGTGCCAGCGGGTCCCTCCTAGCTAACTATGGCTACACCTTC. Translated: CASGSLLANYGYTF.

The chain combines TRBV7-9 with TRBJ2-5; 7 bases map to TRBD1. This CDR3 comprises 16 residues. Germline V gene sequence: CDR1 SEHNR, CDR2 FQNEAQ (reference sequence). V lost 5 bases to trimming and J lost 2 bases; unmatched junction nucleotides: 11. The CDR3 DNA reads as TGTGCCAGCAGCCTCGGGACAGTAGGATCTCAAGAGACCCAGTACTTC. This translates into CASSLGTVGSQETQYF.

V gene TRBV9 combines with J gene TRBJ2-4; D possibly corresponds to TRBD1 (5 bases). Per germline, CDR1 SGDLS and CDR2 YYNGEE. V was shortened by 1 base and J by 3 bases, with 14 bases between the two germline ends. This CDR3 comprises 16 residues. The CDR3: CASSVSAGPGKNIQYF. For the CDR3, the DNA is TGTGCCAGCAGCGTATCGGCAGGGCCGGGCAAAAACATTCAGTACTTC.

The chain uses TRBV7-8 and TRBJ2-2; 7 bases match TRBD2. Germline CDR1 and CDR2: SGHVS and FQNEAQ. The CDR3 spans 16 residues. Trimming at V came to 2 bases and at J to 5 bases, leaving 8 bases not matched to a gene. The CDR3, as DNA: TGTGCCAGCAGCTTAACCGGGGACTATGGGACCGGGGAGCTGTTTTTT. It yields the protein CASSLTGDYGTGELFF.

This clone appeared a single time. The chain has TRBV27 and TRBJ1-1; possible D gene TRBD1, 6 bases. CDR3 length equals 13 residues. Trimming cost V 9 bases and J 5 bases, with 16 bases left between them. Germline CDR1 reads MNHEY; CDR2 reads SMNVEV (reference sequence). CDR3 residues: CASAVYRGTEAFF. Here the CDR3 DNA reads TGTGCCAGTGCTGTCTATAGGGGGACTGAAGCTTTCTTT.

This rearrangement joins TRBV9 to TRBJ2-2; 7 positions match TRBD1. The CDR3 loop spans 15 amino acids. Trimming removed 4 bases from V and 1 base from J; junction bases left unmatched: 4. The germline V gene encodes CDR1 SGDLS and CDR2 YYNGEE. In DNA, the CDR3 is TGTGCCAGCAGCCCCCGGACAGGGAACACCGGGGAGCTGTTTTTT. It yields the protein CASSPRTGNTGELFF.

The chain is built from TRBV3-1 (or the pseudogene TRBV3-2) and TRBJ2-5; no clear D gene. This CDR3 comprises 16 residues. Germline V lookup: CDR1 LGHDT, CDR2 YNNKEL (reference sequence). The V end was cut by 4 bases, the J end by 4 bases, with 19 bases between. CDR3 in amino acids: CASSPWMSEPGETQYF. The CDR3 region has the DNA TGTGCCAGCAGCCCATGGATGAGTGAGCCGGGAGAGACCCAGTACTTC.

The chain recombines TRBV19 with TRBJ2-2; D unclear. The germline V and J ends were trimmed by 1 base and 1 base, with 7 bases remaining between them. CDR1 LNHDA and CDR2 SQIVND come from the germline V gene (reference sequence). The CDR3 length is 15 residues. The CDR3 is CASSIGLVNTGELFF. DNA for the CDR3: TGTGCCAGTAGTATAGGCTTAGTGAACACCGGGGAGCTGTTTTTT.

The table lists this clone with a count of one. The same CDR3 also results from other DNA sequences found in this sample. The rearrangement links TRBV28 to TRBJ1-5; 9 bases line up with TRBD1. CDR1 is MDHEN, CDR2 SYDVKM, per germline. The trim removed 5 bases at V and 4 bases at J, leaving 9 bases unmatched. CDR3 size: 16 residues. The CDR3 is CASSTFTGGGNQPQHF. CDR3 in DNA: TGTGCCAGCAGTACGTTCACAGGGGGCGGGAATCAGCCCCAGCATTTT.

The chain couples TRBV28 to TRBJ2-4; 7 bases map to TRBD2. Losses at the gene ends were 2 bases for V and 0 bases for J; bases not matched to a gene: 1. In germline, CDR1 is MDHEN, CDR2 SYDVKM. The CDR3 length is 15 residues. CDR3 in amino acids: CASSLPGGAKNIQYF. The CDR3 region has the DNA TGTGCCAGCAGTTTACCGGGAGGAGCCAAAAACATTCAGTACTTC.

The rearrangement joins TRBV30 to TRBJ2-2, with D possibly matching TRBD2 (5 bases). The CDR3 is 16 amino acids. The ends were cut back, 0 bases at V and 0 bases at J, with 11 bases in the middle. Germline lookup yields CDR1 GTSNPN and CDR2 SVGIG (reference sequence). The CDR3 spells CAWSVRGLANTGELFF. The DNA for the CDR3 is TGTGCCTGGAGTGTCCGCGGGCTGGCGAACACCGGGGAGCTGTTTTTT. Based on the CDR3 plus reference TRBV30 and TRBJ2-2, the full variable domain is SQTIHQWPATLVQPVGSPLSLECTVEGTSNPNLYWYRQAAGRGLQLLFYSVGIGQISSEVPQNLSASRPQDRQFILSSKKLLLSDSGFYLCAWSVRGLANTGELFFGEGSRLTVL.

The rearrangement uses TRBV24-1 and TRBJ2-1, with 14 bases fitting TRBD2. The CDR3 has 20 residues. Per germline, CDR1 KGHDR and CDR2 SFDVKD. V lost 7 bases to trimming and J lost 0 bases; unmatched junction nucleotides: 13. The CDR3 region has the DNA TGTGCCACCAGCCTCACACCGGGACTAGCGGGAGAAAACTCCTACAATGAGCAGTTCTTC. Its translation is CATSLTPGLAGENSYNEQFF.

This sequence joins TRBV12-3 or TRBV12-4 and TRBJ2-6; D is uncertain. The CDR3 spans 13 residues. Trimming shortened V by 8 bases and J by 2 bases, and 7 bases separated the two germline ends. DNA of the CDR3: TGTGCCAGCGTTTGGCCTGGGGCCAACGTCCTGACTTTC. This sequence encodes CASVWPGANVLTF.

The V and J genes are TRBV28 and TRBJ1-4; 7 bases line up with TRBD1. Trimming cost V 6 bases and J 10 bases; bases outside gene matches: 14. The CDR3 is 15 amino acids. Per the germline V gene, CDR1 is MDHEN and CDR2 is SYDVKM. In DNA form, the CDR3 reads TGTGCCAGCAGGATACAGGGGCGCTCCTTCGTAAAACTGTTTTTT. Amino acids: CASRIQGRSFVKLFF.

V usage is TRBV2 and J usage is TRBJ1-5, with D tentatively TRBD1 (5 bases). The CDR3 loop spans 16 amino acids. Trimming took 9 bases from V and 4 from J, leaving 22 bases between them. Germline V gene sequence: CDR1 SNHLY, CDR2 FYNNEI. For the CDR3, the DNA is TGTGCCAGTAAGATGGGGGGGAATATAGCAAATCAGCCCCAGCATTTT. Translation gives CASKMGGNIANQPQHF.

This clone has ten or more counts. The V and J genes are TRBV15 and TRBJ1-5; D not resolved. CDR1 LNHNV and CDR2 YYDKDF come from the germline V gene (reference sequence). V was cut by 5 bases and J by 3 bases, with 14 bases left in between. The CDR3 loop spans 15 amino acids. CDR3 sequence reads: CATSLLAGVNQPQHF. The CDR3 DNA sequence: TGTGCCACCAGCCTCCTGGCGGGAGTCAATCAGCCCCAGCATTTT.

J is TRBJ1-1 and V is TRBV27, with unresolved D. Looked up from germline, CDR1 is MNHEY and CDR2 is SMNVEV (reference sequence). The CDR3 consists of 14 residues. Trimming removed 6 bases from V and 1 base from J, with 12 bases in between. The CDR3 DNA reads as TGTGCCAGCAGGGCGGCGGAAAAGAACACTGAAGCTTTCTTT. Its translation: CASRAAEKNTEAFF.

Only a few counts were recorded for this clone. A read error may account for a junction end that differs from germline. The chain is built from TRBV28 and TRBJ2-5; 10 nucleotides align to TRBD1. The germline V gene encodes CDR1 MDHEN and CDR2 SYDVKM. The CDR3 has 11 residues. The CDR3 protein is CASSLGTGANF. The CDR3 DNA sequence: TGTGCCAGCAGCCTCGGGACAGGGGCTAACTTC.